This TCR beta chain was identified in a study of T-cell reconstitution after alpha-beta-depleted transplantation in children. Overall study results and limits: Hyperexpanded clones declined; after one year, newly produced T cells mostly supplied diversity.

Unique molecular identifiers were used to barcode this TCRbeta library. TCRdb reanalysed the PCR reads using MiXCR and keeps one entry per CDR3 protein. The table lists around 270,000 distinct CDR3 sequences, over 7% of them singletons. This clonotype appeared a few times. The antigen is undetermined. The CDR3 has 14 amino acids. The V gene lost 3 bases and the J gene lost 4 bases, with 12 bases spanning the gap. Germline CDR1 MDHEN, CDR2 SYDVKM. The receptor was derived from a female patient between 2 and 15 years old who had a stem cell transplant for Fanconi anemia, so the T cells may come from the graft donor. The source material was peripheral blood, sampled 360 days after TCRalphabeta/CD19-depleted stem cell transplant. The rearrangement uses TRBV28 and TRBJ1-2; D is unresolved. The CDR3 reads CASSFPEPRYGYTF. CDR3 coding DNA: TGTGCCAGCAGTTTTCCAGAACCCCGCTATGGCTACACCTTC.